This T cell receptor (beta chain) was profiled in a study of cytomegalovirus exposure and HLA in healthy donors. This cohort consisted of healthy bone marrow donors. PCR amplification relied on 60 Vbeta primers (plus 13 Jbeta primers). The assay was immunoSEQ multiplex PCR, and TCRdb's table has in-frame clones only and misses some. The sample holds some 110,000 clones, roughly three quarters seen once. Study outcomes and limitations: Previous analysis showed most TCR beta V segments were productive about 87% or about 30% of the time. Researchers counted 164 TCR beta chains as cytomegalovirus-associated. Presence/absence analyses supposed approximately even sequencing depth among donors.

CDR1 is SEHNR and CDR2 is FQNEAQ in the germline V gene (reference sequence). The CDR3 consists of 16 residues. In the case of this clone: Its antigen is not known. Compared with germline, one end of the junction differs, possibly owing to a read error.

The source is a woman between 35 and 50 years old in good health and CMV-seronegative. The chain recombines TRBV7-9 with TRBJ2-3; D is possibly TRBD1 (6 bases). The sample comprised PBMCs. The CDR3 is CSSSLVTRGGRNTQYF. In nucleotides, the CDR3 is TGTTCCAGCAGCTTAGTTACTAGAGGGGGACGTAATACGCAGTATTTT.